Listed below are T cell receptor beta chains from one sample, sequenced in a study of blood T cell repertoires in COVID-19. Method: immunoSEQ multiplex PCR; TCRdb's copy keeps in-frame clones and lacks some. Among 80,000 to 90,000 clones, 86% were seen once, and the ten largest hold approximately 1.3%. The sample taken for sequencing was peripheral blood. The receptors stem from a man aged 80 or over with active or convalescent COVID-19. Both conserved end residues are part of each CDR3. The order of the fields is clone size, V gene, J gene, D gene, CDR3 length, CDR3 DNA, CDR3 protein. A D gene is named only where the DNA matches it firmly. The listing skips clone size in some rows; elsewhere it reads once, few, many or a size class.

clone size: NA; V gene: TRBV28; J gene: TRBJ1-1; D gene: NA; CDR3 length: 13; CDR3 DNA: TGTGCCAGCAGTTTTCTCGGGAGGCCTGAAGCTTTCTTT; CDR3 protein: CASSFLGRPEAFF
clone size: few; V gene: TRBV20-1; J gene: TRBJ2-3; D gene: TRBD2; CDR3 length: 16; CDR3 DNA: TGCAGTGCTAGTGGGACTAGTCTGGGTCGCACAGATACGCAGTATTTT; CDR3 protein: CSASGTSLGRTDTQYF
clone size: NA; V gene: TRBV18; J gene: TRBJ2-5; D gene: TRBD2; CDR3 length: 14; CDR3 DNA: TGTGCCAGCTCACCACCCCTAGCGGGAGAGACCCAGTACTTC; CDR3 protein: CASSPPLAGETQYF
clone size: once; V gene: TRBV28; J gene: TRBJ1-2; D gene: NA; CDR3 length: 13; CDR3 DNA: TGTGCCAGCAGTGAGCCTAGGGGGTATGGCTACACCTTC; CDR3 protein: CASSEPRGYGYTF
clone size: NA; V gene: TRBV3-1/TRBV3-2; J gene: TRBJ1-2; D gene: TRBD1; CDR3 length: 15; CDR3 DNA: TGTGCCAGCAGCCATTGGGACAGGGGGAGTAATGGCTACACCTTC; CDR3 protein: CASSHWDRGSNGYTF
clone size: NA; V gene: TRBV30; J gene: TRBJ1-2; D gene: NA; CDR3 length: 13; CDR3 DNA: TGTGCCTGGAGTGAAGGAGGGGTAATTCTCTACACCTTC; CDR3 protein: CAWSEGGVILYTF
clone size: NA; V gene: TRBV12-3/TRBV12-4; J gene: TRBJ2-1; D gene: NA; CDR3 length: 13; CDR3 DNA: TGTGCCAGCAGTTTGGCGGGACTTATGGAGCAGTTCTTC; CDR3 protein: CASSLAGLMEQFF
clone size: NA; V gene: TRBV6-2/TRBV6-3; J gene: TRBJ2-1; D gene: TRBD1; CDR3 length: 15; CDR3 DNA: TGTGCCAGCAGTTATTTCGGGACAGGGAGCCATGAGCAGTTCTTC; CDR3 protein: CASSYFGTGSHEQFF
clone size: few; V gene: TRBV4-2; J gene: TRBJ1-5; D gene: NA; CDR3 length: 15; CDR3 DNA: TGTGCCAGCAGCCAGGCGGTGGAGGGAGGGCAGCCCCAGCATTTT; CDR3 protein: CASSQAVEGGQPQHF
clone size: NA; V gene: TRBV7-8; J gene: TRBJ2-5; D gene: NA; CDR3 length: 15; CDR3 DNA: TGTGCCAGCAGCTTAGAACTGAGGAGGCAAGAGACCCAGTACTTC; CDR3 protein: CASSLELRRQETQYF
clone size: NA; V gene: TRBV5-1; J gene: TRBJ1-2; D gene: TRBD1; CDR3 length: 15; CDR3 DNA: TGCGCCAGCAGCTTAGACAGGGGATCCGACTATGGCTACACCTTC; CDR3 protein: CASSLDRGSDYGYTF
clone size: NA; V gene: TRBV5-4; J gene: TRBJ2-1; D gene: NA; CDR3 length: 16; CDR3 DNA: TGTGCCAGCAGCAGAGGACGTGGGACTTTGGATGGTGAGCAGTTCTTC; CDR3 protein: CASSRGRGTLDGEQFF
clone size: NA; V gene: TRBV4-3; J gene: TRBJ1-1; D gene: NA; CDR3 length: 11; CDR3 DNA: TGCGCCAGCAGCCAAGATTCTCGAGCTTTCTTT; CDR3 protein: CASSQDSRAFF
clone size: NA; V gene: TRBV11-3; J gene: TRBJ2-1; D gene: NA; CDR3 length: 12; CDR3 DNA: TGTGCCAGCAGCCTTGGACTAAAGGAGCAGTTCTTC; CDR3 protein: CASSLGLKEQFF
clone size: NA; V gene: TRBV5-5; J gene: TRBJ1-2; D gene: NA; CDR3 length: 14; CDR3 DNA: TGTGCCAGCAGCTTGTTGCAGGGAGGCTATGGCTACACCTTC; CDR3 protein: CASSLLQGGYGYTF
clone size: NA; V gene: TRBV18; J gene: TRBJ1-2; D gene: TRBD1; CDR3 length: 15; CDR3 DNA: TGTGCCAGCTCACCTCAACGACAGGGGGCAGATGGCTACACCTTC; CDR3 protein: CASSPQRQGADGYTF
clone size: NA; V gene: TRBV5-1; J gene: TRBJ1-5; D gene: NA; CDR3 length: 17; CDR3 DNA: TGCGCCAGCAGCGCCGGAGGTGGCAGTTATAGCAATCAGCCCCAGCATTTT; CDR3 protein: CASSAGGGSYSNQPQHF
clone size: NA; V gene: TRBV15; J gene: TRBJ1-4; D gene: NA; CDR3 length: 16; CDR3 DNA: TGTGCCACCAGCAGAGAGTACGGGGCAACTAATGAAAAACTGTTTTTT; CDR3 protein: CATSREYGATNEKLFF
clone size: NA; V gene: TRBV18; J gene: TRBJ2-1; D gene: TRBD2; CDR3 length: 16; CDR3 DNA: TGTGCCAGCTCGACTAGCGGGAGGGCCTCCTACAATGAGCAGTTCTTC; CDR3 protein: CASSTSGRASYNEQFF
clone size: NA; V gene: TRBV7-2; J gene: TRBJ2-3; D gene: TRBD2; CDR3 length: 17; CDR3 DNA: TGTGCCAGCAGCTTTTCTAGCGGGATCTTGGGCACAGATACGCAGTATTTT; CDR3 protein: CASSFSSGILGTDTQYF
clone size: NA; V gene: TRBV19; J gene: TRBJ2-1; D gene: TRBD1; CDR3 length: 15; CDR3 DNA: TGTGCCAGTAGTATCCAGAACAGGGGACGCAATGAGCAGTTCTTC; CDR3 protein: CASSIQNRGRNEQFF
clone size: NA; V gene: TRBV4-2; J gene: TRBJ2-1; D gene: NA; CDR3 length: 14; CDR3 DNA: TGTGCCAGCAGCCAAGGCTTAATAGCCGGTGAGCAGTTCTTC; CDR3 protein: CASSQGLIAGEQFF
clone size: once; V gene: TRBV13; J gene: TRBJ2-2; D gene: TRBD2; CDR3 length: 16; CDR3 DNA: TGTGCCAGCAGCCCACCTAGCGGGAGTTTTACCGGGGAGCTGTTTTTT; CDR3 protein: CASSPPSGSFTGELFF
clone size: NA; V gene: TRBV5-8; J gene: TRBJ1-6; D gene: TRBD1; CDR3 length: 15; CDR3 DNA: TGTGCCAGCAGCTTTCTGGGGACAGGGGGGTCACCCCTCCACTTT; CDR3 protein: CASSFLGTGGSPLHF
clone size: NA; V gene: TRBV6-1; J gene: TRBJ1-2; D gene: TRBD1; CDR3 length: 16; CDR3 DNA: TGTGCCAGCAGTGACTTGACAGGGTCCCTATTCTATGGCTACACCTTC; CDR3 protein: CASSDLTGSLFYGYTF
clone size: NA; V gene: TRBV7-2; J gene: TRBJ2-1; D gene: NA; CDR3 length: 15; CDR3 DNA: TGTGCCAGCAGCTCTCGGCATCTTTCCGGGAATGAGCAGTTCTTC; CDR3 protein: CASSSRHLSGNEQFF
clone size: NA; V gene: TRBV5-1; J gene: TRBJ2-5; D gene: TRBD2; CDR3 length: 16; CDR3 DNA: TGCGCCAGCAGCTTAGGTAGCGGGGACGGAACGGAGACCCAGTACTTC; CDR3 protein: CASSLGSGDGTETQYF
clone size: NA; V gene: TRBV18; J gene: TRBJ2-1; D gene: TRBD2; CDR3 length: 14; CDR3 DNA: TGTGCCAGCTCAGACCTAGCGGGAGGCTATGAGCAGTTCTTC; CDR3 protein: CASSDLAGGYEQFF
clone size: NA; V gene: TRBV6-2/TRBV6-3; J gene: TRBJ1-4; D gene: TRBD1; CDR3 length: 19; CDR3 DNA: TGTGCCAGCAGTTACTCGATCGCCCCAGGGACAGAGTCTAATGAAAAACTGTTTTTT; CDR3 protein: CASSYSIAPGTESNEKLFF
clone size: NA; V gene: TRBV5-1; J gene: TRBJ2-2; D gene: TRBD2; CDR3 length: 16; CDR3 DNA: TGCGCCAGCAGCGGGTCGTTGGCGGGGGAAACCGGGGAGCTGTTTTTT; CDR3 protein: CASSGSLAGETGELFF
clone size: NA; V gene: TRBV5-1; J gene: TRBJ2-3; D gene: NA; CDR3 length: 14; CDR3 DNA: TGCGCCAGCAGCTTGGAACGACTAACAGATACGCAGTATTTT; CDR3 protein: CASSLERLTDTQYF
clone size: NA; V gene: TRBV27; J gene: TRBJ2-3; D gene: TRBD2; CDR3 length: 15; CDR3 DNA: TGTGCCAGCAGTTTACTCGGGAGGGCCTCAAATACGCAGTATTTT; CDR3 protein: CASSLLGRASNTQYF
clone size: once; V gene: TRBV10-3; J gene: TRBJ2-1; D gene: TRBD2; CDR3 length: 14; CDR3 DNA: TGTGCCATCAGGGAAGCGGGAGGAGTGAATGAGCAGTTCTTC; CDR3 protein: CAIREAGGVNEQFF
clone size: NA; V gene: TRBV6-5; J gene: TRBJ2-2; D gene: TRBD1; CDR3 length: 15; CDR3 DNA: TGTGCCAGCAGTTGGGACAGGAAGAACACCGGGGAGCTGTTTTTT; CDR3 protein: CASSWDRKNTGELFF
clone size: NA; V gene: TRBV29-1; J gene: TRBJ2-1; D gene: TRBD2; CDR3 length: 15; CDR3 DNA: TGCAGCGTTGACATAGCGGGAGGGAGGCACAATGAGCAGTTCTTC; CDR3 protein: CSVDIAGGRHNEQFF
clone size: NA; V gene: TRBV19; J gene: TRBJ1-2; D gene: NA; CDR3 length: 14; CDR3 DNA: TGTGCCAGTAGTATATTCCGGGGGAACTATGGCTACACCTTC; CDR3 protein: CASSIFRGNYGYTF
clone size: NA; V gene: TRBV7-2; J gene: TRBJ2-7; D gene: NA; CDR3 length: 16; CDR3 DNA: TGTGCCAGCAGCTTAAGCCCGGGACAAGTGACCTACGAGCAGTACTTC; CDR3 protein: CASSLSPGQVTYEQYF
clone size: NA; V gene: TRBV7-2; J gene: TRBJ2-3; D gene: NA; CDR3 length: 16; CDR3 DNA: TGTGCCAGCAGCTTCACTAGCACCATGAGCACAGATACGCAGTATTTT; CDR3 protein: CASSFTSTMSTDTQYF
clone size: NA; V gene: TRBV15; J gene: TRBJ2-3; D gene: TRBD1; CDR3 length: 15; CDR3 DNA: TGTGCCACCAGCAGGGACAGGGGGGACACAGATACGCAGTATTTT; CDR3 protein: CATSRDRGDTDTQYF
clone size: NA; V gene: TRBV11-2; J gene: TRBJ2-1; D gene: TRBD1; CDR3 length: 17; CDR3 DNA: TGTGCCAGCAGCTTAGAAACCGGGACAGGGGCTTTTAATGAGCAGTTCTTC; CDR3 protein: CASSLETGTGAFNEQFF
clone size: NA; V gene: TRBV7-2; J gene: TRBJ1-6; D gene: TRBD1; CDR3 length: 18; CDR3 DNA: TGTGCCAGCAGCTTAGCGGGACCCGGGACAGCTCATAATTCACCCCTCCACTTT; CDR3 protein: CASSLAGPGTAHNSPLHF
clone size: NA; V gene: TRBV25-1; J gene: TRBJ1-1; D gene: TRBD1; CDR3 length: 12; CDR3 DNA: TGTGCCAGCAGCGGACAGGGGGCACGAACTTTCTTT; CDR3 protein: CASSGQGARTFF
clone size: NA; V gene: TRBV6-6; J gene: TRBJ2-3; D gene: NA; CDR3 length: 15; CDR3 DNA: TGTGCCAGCAGTTCCCCGTTTCAGGGCACAGATACGCAGTATTTT; CDR3 protein: CASSSPFQGTDTQYF
clone size: NA; V gene: TRBV4-1; J gene: TRBJ2-5; D gene: TRBD1; CDR3 length: 16; CDR3 DNA: TGCGCCAGCAGCCAAGGGGGGACAGGGGTCCAAGAGACCCAGTACTTC; CDR3 protein: CASSQGGTGVQETQYF
clone size: NA; V gene: TRBV10-3; J gene: TRBJ2-5; D gene: NA; CDR3 length: 18; CDR3 DNA: TGTGCCATCAGTGAGTCTCATGCGGGGCTAAGAGGCCAAGAGACCCAGTACTTC; CDR3 protein: CAISESHAGLRGQETQYF
clone size: once; V gene: TRBV28; J gene: TRBJ2-5; D gene: NA; CDR3 length: 16; CDR3 DNA: TGTGCCAGCAGTACTATATTTACGGGGATGCAGGAGACCCAGTACTTC; CDR3 protein: CASSTIFTGMQETQYF